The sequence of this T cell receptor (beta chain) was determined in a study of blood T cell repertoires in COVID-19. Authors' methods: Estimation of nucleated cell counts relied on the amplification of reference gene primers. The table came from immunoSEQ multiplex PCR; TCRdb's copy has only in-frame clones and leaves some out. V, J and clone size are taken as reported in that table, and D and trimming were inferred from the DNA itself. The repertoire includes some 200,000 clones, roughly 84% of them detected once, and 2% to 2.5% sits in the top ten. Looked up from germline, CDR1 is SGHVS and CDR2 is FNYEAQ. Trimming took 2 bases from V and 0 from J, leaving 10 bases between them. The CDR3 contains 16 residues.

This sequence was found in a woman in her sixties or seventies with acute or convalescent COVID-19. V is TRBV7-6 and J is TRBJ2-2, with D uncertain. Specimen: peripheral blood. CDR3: CASSLRFRANTGELFF. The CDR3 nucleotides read TGTGCCAGCAGCTTACGTTTCCGGGCGAACACCGGGGAGCTGTTTTTT.